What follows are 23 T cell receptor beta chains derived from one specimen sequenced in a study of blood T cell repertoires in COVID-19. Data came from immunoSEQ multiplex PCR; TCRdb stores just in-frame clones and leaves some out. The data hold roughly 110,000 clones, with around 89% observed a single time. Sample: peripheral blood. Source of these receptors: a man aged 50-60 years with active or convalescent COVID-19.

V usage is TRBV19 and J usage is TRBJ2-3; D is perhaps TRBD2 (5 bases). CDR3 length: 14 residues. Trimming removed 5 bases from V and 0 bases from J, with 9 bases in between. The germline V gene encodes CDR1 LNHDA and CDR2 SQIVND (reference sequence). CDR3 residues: CASSPRTSTDTQYF. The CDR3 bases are TGTGCCAGTAGTCCCCGGACTAGCACAGATACGCAGTATTTT. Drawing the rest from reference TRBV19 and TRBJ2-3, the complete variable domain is DGGITQSPKYLFRKEGQNVTLSCEQNLNHDAMYWYRQDPGQGLRLIYYSQIVNDFQKGDIAEGYSVSREKKESFPLTVTSAQKNPTAFYLCASSPRTSTDTQYFGPGTRLTVL.

The CDR3 DNA sequence: TGTGCCAGCAGTTTAGCGACCGCCGGGACAGGGGACTACGAGCAGTACTTC. It codes for CASSLATAGTGDYEQYF. The chain recombines TRBV28 with TRBJ2-7; TRBD1 aligns across 10 bases. CDR1 is MDHEN and CDR2 is SYDVKM in the germline V gene. CDR3 length: 17 residues. With 2 bases clipped from V and 3 bases from J, the junction kept 10 bases outside the gene matches.

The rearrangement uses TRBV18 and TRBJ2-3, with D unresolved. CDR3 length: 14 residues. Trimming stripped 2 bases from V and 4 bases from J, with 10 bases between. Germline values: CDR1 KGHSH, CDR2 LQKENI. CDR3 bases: TGTGCCAGCTCACCAGGAGCAGTCGCAGATACGCAGTATTTT. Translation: CASSPGAVADTQYF.

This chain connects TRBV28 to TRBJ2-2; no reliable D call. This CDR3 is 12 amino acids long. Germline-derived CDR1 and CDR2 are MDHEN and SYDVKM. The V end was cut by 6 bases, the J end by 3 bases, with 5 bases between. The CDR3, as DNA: TGTGCCAGCAGCCGAGACACCGGGGAGCTGTTTTTT. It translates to CASSRDTGELFF.

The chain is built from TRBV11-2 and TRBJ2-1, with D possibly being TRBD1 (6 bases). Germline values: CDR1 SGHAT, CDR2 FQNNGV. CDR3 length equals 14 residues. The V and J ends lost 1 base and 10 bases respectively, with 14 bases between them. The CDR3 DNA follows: TGTGCCAGCAGCTTAGGTCGGGGACACAGAGAGCAGTTCTTC. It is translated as CASSLGRGHREQFF.

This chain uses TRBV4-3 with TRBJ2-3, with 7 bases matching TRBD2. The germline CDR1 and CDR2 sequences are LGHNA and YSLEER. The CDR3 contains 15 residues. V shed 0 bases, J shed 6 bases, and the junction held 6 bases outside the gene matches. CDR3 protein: CASSQDLRGRDTQYF. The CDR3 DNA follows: TGCGCCAGCAGCCAAGACTTGCGGGGGAGGGATACGCAGTATTTT.

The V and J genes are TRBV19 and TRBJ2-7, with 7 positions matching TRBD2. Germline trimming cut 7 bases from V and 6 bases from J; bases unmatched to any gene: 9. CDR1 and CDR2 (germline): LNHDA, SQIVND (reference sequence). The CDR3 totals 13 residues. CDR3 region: CASNGMREGEQYF. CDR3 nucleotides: TGTGCCAGTAACGGCATGAGGGAGGGCGAGCAGTACTTC.

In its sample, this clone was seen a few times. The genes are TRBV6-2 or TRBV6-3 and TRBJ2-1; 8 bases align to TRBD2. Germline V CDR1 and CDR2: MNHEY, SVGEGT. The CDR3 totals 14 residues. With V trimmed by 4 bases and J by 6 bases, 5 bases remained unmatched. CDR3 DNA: TGTGCCAGCAGTTCCTGGACTAGCAGCAATGAGCAGTTCTTC. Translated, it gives CASSSWTSSNEQFF.

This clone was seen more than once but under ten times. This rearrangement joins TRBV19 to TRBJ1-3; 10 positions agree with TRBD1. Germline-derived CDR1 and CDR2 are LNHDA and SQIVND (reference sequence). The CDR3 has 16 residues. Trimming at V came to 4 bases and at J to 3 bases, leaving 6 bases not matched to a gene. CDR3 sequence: CASSTVTGGDGNTIYF. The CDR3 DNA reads TGTGCCAGTAGTACCGTGACAGGGGGCGATGGAAACACCATATATTTT.

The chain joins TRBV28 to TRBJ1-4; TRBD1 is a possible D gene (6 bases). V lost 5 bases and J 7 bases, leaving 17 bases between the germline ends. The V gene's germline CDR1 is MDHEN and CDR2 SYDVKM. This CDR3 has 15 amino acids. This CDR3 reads CASSPSRGVGEKLFF. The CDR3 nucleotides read TGTGCCAGCAGTCCCTCCAGGGGTGTTGGTGAAAAACTGTTTTTT.

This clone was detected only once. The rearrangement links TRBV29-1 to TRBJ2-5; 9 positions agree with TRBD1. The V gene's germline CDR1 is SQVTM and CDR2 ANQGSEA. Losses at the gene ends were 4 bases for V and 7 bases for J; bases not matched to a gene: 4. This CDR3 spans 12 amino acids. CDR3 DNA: TGCAGCGTTGGGGACAGGGTGGGGACCCAGTACTTC. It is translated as CSVGDRVGTQYF. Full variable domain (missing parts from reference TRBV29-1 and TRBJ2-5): SAVISQKPSRDICQRGTSLTIQCQVDSQVTMMFWYRQQPGQSLTLIATANQGSEATYESGFVIDKFPISRPNLTFSTLTVSNMSPEDSSIYLCSVGDRVGTQYFGPGTRLLVL.

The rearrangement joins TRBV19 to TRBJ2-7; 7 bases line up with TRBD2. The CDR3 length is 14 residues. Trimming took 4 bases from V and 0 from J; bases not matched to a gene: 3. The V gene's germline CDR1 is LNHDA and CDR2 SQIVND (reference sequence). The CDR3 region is CASSTRTSSYEQYF. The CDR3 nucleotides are TGTGCCAGTAGTACAAGGACTAGCTCCTACGAGCAGTACTTC.

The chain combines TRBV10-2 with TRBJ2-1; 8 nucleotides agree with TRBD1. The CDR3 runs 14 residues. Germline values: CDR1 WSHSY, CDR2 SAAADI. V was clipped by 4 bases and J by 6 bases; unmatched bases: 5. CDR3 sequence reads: CASSVMTGANEQFF. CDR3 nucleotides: TGCGCCAGCAGTGTTATGACAGGGGCCAATGAGCAGTTCTTC.

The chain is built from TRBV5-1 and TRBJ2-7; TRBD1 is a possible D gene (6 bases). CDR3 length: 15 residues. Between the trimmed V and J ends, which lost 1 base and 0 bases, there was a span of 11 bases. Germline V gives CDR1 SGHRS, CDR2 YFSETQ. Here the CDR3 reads CASSLRQASSYEQYF. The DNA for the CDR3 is TGCGCCAGCAGCTTGCGACAGGCCAGCTCCTACGAGCAGTACTTC. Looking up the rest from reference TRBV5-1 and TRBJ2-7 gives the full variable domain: KAGVTQTPRYLIKTRGQQVTLSCSPISGHRSVSWYQQTPGQGLQFLFEYFSETQRNKGNFPGRFSGRQFSNSRSEMNVSTLELGDSALYLCASSLRQASSYEQYFGPGTRLTVT.

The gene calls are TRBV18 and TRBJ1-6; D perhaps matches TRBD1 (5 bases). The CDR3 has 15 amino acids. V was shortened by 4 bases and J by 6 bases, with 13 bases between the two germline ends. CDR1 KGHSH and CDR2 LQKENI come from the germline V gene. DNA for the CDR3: TGTGCCAGCTCACTTGATGGGGGGACTAATTCACCCCTCCACTTT. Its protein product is CASSLDGGTNSPLHF.

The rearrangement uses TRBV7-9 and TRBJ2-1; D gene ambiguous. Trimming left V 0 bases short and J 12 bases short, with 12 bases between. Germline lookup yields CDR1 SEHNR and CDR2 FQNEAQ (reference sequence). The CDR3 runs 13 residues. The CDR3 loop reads CASSLATSGGQFF. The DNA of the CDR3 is TGTGCCAGCAGCTTAGCGACGTCAGGTGGGCAGTTCTTC.

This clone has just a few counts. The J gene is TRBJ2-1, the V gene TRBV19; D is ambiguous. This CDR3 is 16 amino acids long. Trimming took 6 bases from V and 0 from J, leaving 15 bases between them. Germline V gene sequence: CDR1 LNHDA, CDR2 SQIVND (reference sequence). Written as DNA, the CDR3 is TGTGCCAGTAGGGTGTCCCAAGCTAGCTCCTACAATGAGCAGTTCTTC. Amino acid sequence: CASRVSQASSYNEQFF.

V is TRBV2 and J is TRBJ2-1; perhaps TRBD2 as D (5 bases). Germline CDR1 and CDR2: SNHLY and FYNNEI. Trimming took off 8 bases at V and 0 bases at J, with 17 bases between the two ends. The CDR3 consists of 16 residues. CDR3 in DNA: TGTGCCAGCCGGGGAGAGTGGGGTAGCTCCTACAATGAGCAGTTCTTC. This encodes CASRGEWGSSYNEQFF.

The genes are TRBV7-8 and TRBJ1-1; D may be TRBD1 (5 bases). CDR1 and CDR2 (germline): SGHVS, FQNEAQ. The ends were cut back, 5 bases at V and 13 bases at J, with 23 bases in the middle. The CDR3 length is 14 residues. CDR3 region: CASSRGSVGEVDFF. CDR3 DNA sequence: TGTGCCAGCAGCCGGGGGAGCGTGGGGGAGGTTGATTTCTTT.

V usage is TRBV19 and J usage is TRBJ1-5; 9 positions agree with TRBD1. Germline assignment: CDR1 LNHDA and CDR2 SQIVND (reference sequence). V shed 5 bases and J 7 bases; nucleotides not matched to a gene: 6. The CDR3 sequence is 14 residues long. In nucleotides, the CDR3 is TGTGCCAGTAGTGGAACAGGGGGCGGGCAGCCCCAGCATTTT. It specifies CASSGTGGGQPQHF. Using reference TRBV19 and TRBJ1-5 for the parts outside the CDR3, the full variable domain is DGGITQSPKYLFRKEGQNVTLSCEQNLNHDAMYWYRQDPGQGLRLIYYSQIVNDFQKGDIAEGYSVSREKKESFPLTVTSAQKNPTAFYLCASSGTGGGQPQHFGDGTRLSIL.

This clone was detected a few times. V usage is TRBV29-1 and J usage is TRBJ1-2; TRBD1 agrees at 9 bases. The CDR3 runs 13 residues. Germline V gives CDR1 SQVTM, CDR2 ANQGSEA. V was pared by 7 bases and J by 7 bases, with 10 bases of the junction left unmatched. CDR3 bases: TGCAGCGCTTCCCGGGACAGGGATTTTGGCTACACCTTC. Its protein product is CSASRDRDFGYTF.

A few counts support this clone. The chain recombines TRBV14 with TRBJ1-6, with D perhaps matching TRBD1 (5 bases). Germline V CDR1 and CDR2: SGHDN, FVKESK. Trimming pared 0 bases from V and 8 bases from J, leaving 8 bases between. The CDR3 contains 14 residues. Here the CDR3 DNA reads TGTGCCAGCAGCCAAGATAGGGGTTATTCACCCCTCCACTTT. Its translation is CASSQDRGYSPLHF.

This chain's CDR3 is CASRDGQMMNTGELFF. The CDR3, as DNA: TGTGCCAGCAGGGACGGACAGATGATGAACACCGGGGAGCTGTTTTTT. V and J are TRBV2 and TRBJ2-2, with a possible D match to TRBD1 (6 bases). Germline V gene sequence: CDR1 SNHLY, CDR2 FYNNEI. V gave up 6 bases and J gave up 1 base, with 15 bases separating them. The CDR3 spans 16 residues.